This T cell receptor (beta chain) was observed in a study of shared clonotypes between healthy human individuals. Study results and caveats: Only a few donors were included, so the genetic and exposure-history diversity represented was limited.

A word on this clone: Its target is not known. This specimen includes other DNA sequences encoding the same CDR3.

In the study's own analysis: Junction-only sequences produced by ImmunoSEQ had no quality scores, so filtering differed. Here immunoSEQ multiplex PCR was the method, and the copy in TCRdb shows in-frame clones only, minus some. The V and J calls and clone size are taken from that table; D and trimming were inferred from the DNA. The table has 450,000 to 500,000 clones, over 75% seen once; the top ten hold 10% to 15%. The source is a woman aged 40 to 50 in good health. Some clones in this sample may be carry-over from other donors' samples. The specimen sequenced was PBMCs.

The CDR3 DNA reads as TGCAGTGCTGTTGGAGATACGCAGTATTTT. Encoded protein: CSAVGDTQYF. This sequence joins TRBV20-1 and TRBJ2-3; D gene uncertain. The CDR3 contains 10 residues. Trimming took off 5 bases at V and 5 bases at J, with 5 bases between the two ends. The V gene's germline CDR1 is DFQATT and CDR2 SNEGSKA (reference sequence).